The 8 T cell receptor beta chains in this list originate from one sample, sequenced in a study of blood T cell repertoires in COVID-19. Data came from immunoSEQ multiplex PCR; TCRdb stores just in-frame clones and leaves some out. Of more than 70,000 clones listed, roughly 86% are singletons. The sequenced sample was peripheral blood. These TCRs come from a man between 50 and 59 years old with active or convalescent COVID-19.

V is TRBV10-3 and J is TRBJ2-5; TRBD2 is a possible D gene (5 bases). The CDR3 runs to 13 residues. V lost 7 bases to trimming and J lost 5 bases, with 14 bases between them. CDR1 and CDR2 (germline): ENHRY, SYGVKD. The CDR3 DNA reads as TGTGCCATCAAGCGGATGGGTAACGAGACCCAGTACTTC. Residues: CAIKRMGNETQYF.

The chain combines TRBV3-1 (or the pseudogene TRBV3-2) with TRBJ2-5; weak D call: TRBD2 (5 bases). Germline CDR1 LGHDT, CDR2 YNNKEL (reference sequence). Trimming took 1 base from V and 7 from J, leaving 10 bases between them. The CDR3 covers 13 residues. This CDR3 reads CASSQGEEGTQYF. The CDR3 DNA reads as TGTGCCAGCAGCCAAGGGGAAGAGGGGACCCAGTACTTC.

The J gene is TRBJ2-2, the V gene TRBV5-1; 7 bases align to TRBD2. The V and J ends lost 4 bases and 4 bases, in that order; junction bases with no gene match: 7. The CDR3 is 15 residues long. Germline values: CDR1 SGHRS, CDR2 YFSETQ. This chain's CDR3 is CASSPGGEATGELFF. The CDR3 DNA reads as TGCGCCAGCAGCCCGGGGGGAGAAGCCACCGGGGAGCTGTTTTTT.

The gene calls are TRBV3-1 (or the pseudogene TRBV3-2) and TRBJ2-1, with a weak D call TRBD1 (7 bases). The CDR3 loop spans 17 amino acids. Germline-derived CDR1 and CDR2 are LGHDT and YNNKEL (reference sequence). The ends were cut back, 2 bases at V and 4 bases at J, with 18 bases in the middle. The CDR3 spells CASSQSRQTGRYNEQFF. Written as DNA, the CDR3 is TGTGCCAGCAGCCAAAGTCGACAGACAGGGAGGTACAATGAGCAGTTCTTC.

The count of this clone is one. The rearrangement joins TRBV6-1 to TRBJ2-7, with D tentatively TRBD2 (6 bases). V was pared by 0 bases and J by 3 bases, with 9 bases between. CDR3 size: 14 residues. Germline V lookup: CDR1 MNHNS, CDR2 SASEGT. CDR3 DNA sequence: TGTGCCAGCAGTGAAGCTCCGGGGGTCTACGAGCAGTACTTC. Protein product: CASSEAPGVYEQYF.

This clone was picked up one time. V gene TRBV7-2 combines with J gene TRBJ2-5, with TRBD2 identical over 10 bases. Germline V gene lookup returns CDR1 SGHTA and CDR2 FQGNSA. The CDR3 spans 15 residues. V lost 5 bases, J lost 5 bases, and 8 bases stayed unmatched. DNA for the CDR3: TGTGCCAGCAGCCCGAGCGGGGGGGCTCAGGAGACCCAGTACTTC. It translates to CASSPSGGAQETQYF.

The CDR3 loop is CASSEEGDSYGYTF. The CDR3 DNA follows: TGTGCCAGCAGTGAAGAAGGGGACAGCTATGGCTACACCTTC. This sequence joins TRBV6-1 and TRBJ1-2; TRBD1 matches at 7 bases. After removal of 1 base from V and 4 bases from J, the junction contained 3 bases not matched to a gene. CDR1 is MNHNS, CDR2 SASEGT, per germline. The CDR3 extends over 14 amino acids.

The chain has TRBV10-3 and TRBJ1-2; the match to TRBD1 covers 7 bases. Germline trimming cut 2 bases from V and 5 bases from J; bases unmatched to any gene: 8. The germline gives CDR1 ENHRY, CDR2 SYGVKD. The CDR3 contains 15 residues. The CDR3 sequence: CAISEAAGGRYGYTF. Here the CDR3 DNA reads TGTGCCATCAGTGAGGCCGCAGGGGGAAGATATGGCTACACCTTC.